This passage covers 28 T cell receptor beta chains from one sample sequenced in a study of blood T cell repertoires in COVID-19. Using immunoSEQ multiplex PCR, the repertoire was profiled, and TCRdb retains in-frame clones only, with some absent. This repertoire shows 200,000 to 250,000 clones, 75% to 85% found once; its top ten account for around 7%. Material: PBMCs or T cells enriched from blood (not recorded which). Receptors were obtained from a woman in her thirties or forties with acute COVID-19.

The rearrangement joins TRBV7-6 to TRBJ1-1; TRBD1 might be the D (5 bases). Germline CDR1 SGHVS, CDR2 FNYEAQ. V lost 5 bases and J lost 0, with 13 bases in between. This CDR3 contains 15 residues. The CDR3 coding sequence is TGTGCCAGCAGCCCAGGGACTCAGCTGAACACTGAAGCTTTCTTT. Encoded protein: CASSPGTQLNTEAFF.

The rearrangement uses TRBV11-2 and TRBJ1-2; maybe TRBD1 (5 bases). The V end was cut by 6 bases, the J end by 4 bases, with 21 bases between. CDR3 length: 16 residues. The germline gives CDR1 SGHAT, CDR2 FQNNGV. CDR3 nucleotides: TGTGCCAGCAGGACAACGCGGGGGAGGGTCGGCTATGGCTACACCTTC. It translates to CASRTTRGRVGYGYTF.

This rearrangement joins TRBV6-2 or TRBV6-3 to TRBJ1-5; the D gene is possibly TRBD1 (5 bases). V was cut by 4 bases and J by 7 bases, with 20 bases left in between. This CDR3 contains 16 residues. Looked up from germline, CDR1 is MNHEY and CDR2 is SVGEGT. The CDR3 here is CASSFGTSFSGQPQHF. CDR3 DNA: TGTGCCAGCAGTTTCGGGACTTCCTTTTCGGGCCAGCCCCAGCATTTT.

The chain combines TRBV7-2 with TRBJ1-1; no clear D. Germline CDR1 SGHTA, CDR2 FQGNSA. Between the trimmed V and J ends, which lost 5 bases and 6 bases, there was a span of 22 bases. This CDR3 spans 16 amino acids. This CDR3 is CASSRRAGRISPEAFF. The CDR3 bases are TGTGCCAGCAGCCGCCGTGCGGGTCGGATTTCTCCTGAAGCTTTCTTT.

The J gene is TRBJ1-5, the V gene TRBV15; TRBD1 might be the D (5 bases). Trimming removed 4 bases at V and 5 bases at J, with 12 bases between. CDR1 LNHNV and CDR2 YYDKDF come from the germline V gene (reference sequence). CDR3 length: 14 residues. The CDR3 region is CATSTRDYDQPQHF. The CDR3 coding sequence is TGTGCCACCAGCACCAGGGATTACGATCAGCCCCAGCATTTT.

In this sample, this clone turned up a few times. The V gene is TRBV28, the J gene TRBJ2-1, with 8 bases lining up with TRBD2. CDR1 is MDHEN, CDR2 SYDVKM, per germline. V lost 3 bases and J lost 1; bases outside the gene matches: 14. This CDR3 contains 19 residues. The DNA for the CDR3 is TGTGCCAGCAGTTTTCAACCGGGAGGGCCAGTTTTTTCCTACAATGAGCAGTTCTTC. Translated, it gives CASSFQPGGPVFSYNEQFF.

This clone was observed a single time. This chain uses TRBV10-3 with TRBJ2-5; 7 positions match TRBD2. The CDR3 runs 13 residues. CDR1 is ENHRY, CDR2 SYGVKD, per germline. V gave up 2 bases and J gave up 4 bases; unmatched junction bases: 1. The CDR3 spells CAISESGAETQYF. CDR3 sequence (DNA): TGTGCCATCAGTGAGAGCGGGGCAGAGACCCAGTACTTC.

CDR3 residues: CASSRELSTDTQYF. Written as DNA, the CDR3 is TGTGCCAGCAGCCGGGAACTTAGCACAGATACGCAGTATTTT. J is TRBJ2-3 and V is TRBV5-5; D perhaps matches TRBD2 (5 bases). V gave up 4 bases and J gave up 0 bases, with 9 bases separating them. The CDR3 covers 14 residues. Germline CDR1 SGHKS, CDR2 YYEKEE (reference sequence).

The J gene is TRBJ2-2, the V gene TRBV6-2 or TRBV6-3; 13 positions match TRBD2. With V trimmed by 4 bases and J by 7 bases, 6 bases remained unmatched. The germline CDR1 and CDR2 sequences are MNHEY and SVGEGT. The CDR3 totals 16 residues. The CDR3 nucleotides are TGTGCCAGCAGTTCTCCCGGGACTAGCGGGGTCGGGGAGCTGTTTTTT. Translated: CASSSPGTSGVGELFF.

V usage is TRBV2 and J usage is TRBJ2-7, with D possibly matching TRBD1 (5 bases). Trimming removed 3 bases at V and 2 bases at J, with 11 bases between. Germline V gene sequence: CDR1 SNHLY, CDR2 FYNNEI. The CDR3 consists of 14 residues. The CDR3 coding sequence is TGTGCCAGCAGTGACGCTGGGGCCCCCTACGAGCAGTACTTC. Translating gives CASSDAGAPYEQYF.

The chain carries TRBV6-2 or TRBV6-3 and TRBJ1-1; weak D call: TRBD1 (5 bases). The CDR3 has 12 amino acids. V was pared by 0 bases and J by 8 bases, with 7 bases between. Germline loops: CDR1 MNHEY, CDR2 SVGEGT. As DNA, the CDR3 is TGTGCCAGCAGTTACTCCTGGACAGAAGCTTTCTTT. It codes for CASSYSWTEAFF.

The chain is built from TRBV27 and TRBJ1-2, with 7 bases aligning to TRBD1. The germline V gene has CDR1 MNHEY and CDR2 SMNVEV (reference sequence). This CDR3 contains 14 residues. Losses at the gene ends were 2 bases for V and 6 bases for J; bases not matched to a gene: 6. The CDR3 sequence is CASSLKGAINGYTF. The CDR3 DNA sequence: TGTGCCAGCAGTTTAAAGGGGGCAATTAATGGCTACACCTTC.

The CDR3 nucleotides read TGTGCCAGCAGCGGCCCCGGGACTAGCACAGATACGCAGTATTTT. Encoded protein: CASSGPGTSTDTQYF. The chain employs TRBV6-5 and TRBJ2-3; a weak D match, TRBD2 (6 bases). CDR3 size: 15 residues. The V end was cut by 6 bases, the J end by 0 bases, with 13 bases between. Germline V gene sequence: CDR1 MNHEY, CDR2 SVGAGI.

This clone was counted between two and nine times. The chain couples TRBV21-1 to TRBJ1-1; the D call TRBD1 from the table was never checked on the DNA. TRBV21-1 is a documented pseudogene. CDR3 length: 16 amino acids. The CDR3 region has the DNA TGTGCCAGCAGCTCCCGGACAGGGGGGACGAACACTGAAGCTTTCTTT. As protein: CASSSRTGGTNTEAFF.

The chain links TRBV19 to TRBJ1-2, with 8 bases identical to TRBD1. J gave up 4 bases and V 5 bases, and 9 bases lay outside the gene matches. The CDR3 is made up of 15 amino acids. CDR1 and CDR2 (germline): LNHDA, SQIVND (reference sequence). The CDR3 protein is CASSEQGGKGYGYTF. In nucleotides, the CDR3 is TGTGCCAGTAGTGAACAGGGGGGGAAAGGCTATGGCTACACCTTC.

The rearrangement joins TRBV18 to TRBJ1-3, with TRBD1 identical over 7 bases. Germline V CDR1 and CDR2: KGHSH, LQKENI. CDR3 size: 16 residues. The V gene end was trimmed by 3 bases and the J gene end by 0 bases; junction bases not matched to a gene: 5. The CDR3 DNA reads TGTGCCAGCTCACCCTTCGACAGGGCCTCTGGAAACACCATATATTTT. It yields the protein CASSPFDRASGNTIYF.

Comment on this clone: This sample also contains other DNA sequences that code for the same CDR3. The V and J genes are TRBV4-1 and TRBJ1-5; D is undetermined. The V gene's germline CDR1 is MGHRA and CDR2 YSYEKL. Trimming removed 0 bases from V and 0 bases from J, with 9 bases in between. The CDR3 covers 16 residues. The CDR3 reads CASSQDPGNSNQPQHF. The CDR3 DNA sequence: TGCGCCAGCAGCCAAGATCCGGGAAATAGCAATCAGCCCCAGCATTTT.

CDR3 coding DNA: TGCGCCAGCAGCTTGGGGGACAGGGGTGGTCAGCCCCAGCATTTT. Translated, it gives CASSLGDRGGQPQHF. The chain joins TRBV5-1 to TRBJ1-5, with 10 positions matching TRBD1. V dropped 0 bases and J dropped 6; count of bases not matched to a gene: 3. The CDR3 is 15 amino acids. Germline CDR1 is SGHRS and CDR2 is YFSETQ.

This clone is labeled medium-sized (0.01 to 0.1%). V and J are TRBV6-4 and TRBJ1-6; 7 nucleotides agree with TRBD1. CDR1 is MRHNA and CDR2 is SNTAGT in the germline V gene. V shed 0 bases and J 9 bases; nucleotides not matched to a gene: 5. The CDR3 covers 15 residues. The CDR3, as DNA: TGTGCCAGCAGTGACTCGGCAGGGGGAGGTTCACCCCTCCACTTT. Its protein product is CASSDSAGGGSPLHF.

The V call is TRBV5-6, the J call TRBJ1-2, with D uncertain. Trimming stripped 4 bases from V and 6 bases from J, with 13 bases between. The CDR3 length is 13 residues. Germline loops: CDR1 SGHDT, CDR2 YYEEEE. For the CDR3, the DNA is TGTGCCAGCAGCGGAGGACGGTCCGATGGCTACACCTTC. As protein: CASSGGRSDGYTF.

This chain uses TRBV6-2 or TRBV6-3 with TRBJ2-1; 9 bases fit TRBD1. This CDR3 contains 16 residues. Germline-derived CDR1 and CDR2 are MNHEY and SVGEGT. The J segment lost 4 bases and the V segment lost 5 bases, leaving 9 bases of the junction unmatched. DNA of the CDR3: TGTGCCAGCAGTCAAGTCGGGACAGGGAAATACAATGAGCAGTTCTTC. The encoded protein is CASSQVGTGKYNEQFF.

The chain combines TRBV5-1 with TRBJ1-1, with D tentatively TRBD1 (5 bases). With 0 bases removed from V and 0 bases from J, the gap between germline ends came to 18 bases. This CDR3 is built from 18 residues. Germline loops: CDR1 SGHRS, CDR2 YFSETQ. CDR3 amino acids: CASSLGVFSGTVNTEAFF. CDR3 bases: TGCGCCAGCAGCTTGGGCGTGTTTTCGGGGACTGTGAACACTGAAGCTTTCTTT.

The chain couples TRBV19 to TRBJ1-6; no reliable D call. Trimming shortened V by 3 bases and J by 4 bases, and 4 bases separated the two germline ends. Per the germline V gene, CDR1 is LNHDA and CDR2 is SQIVND (reference sequence). This CDR3 is 13 amino acids long. For the CDR3, the DNA is TGTGCCAGTAGTATCCAGTATAATTCACCCCTCCACTTT. Protein sequence: CASSIQYNSPLHF.

J is TRBJ1-1 and V is TRBV6-6, with a tentative D call TRBD1 (5 bases). Germline CDR1 and CDR2: MNHNY and SVGAGI (reference sequence). This CDR3 is built from 14 residues. Trimming took 9 bases from V and 0 from J, leaving 14 bases between them. Written as DNA, the CDR3 is TGTGCCAGTAGCTGGCGGGGGATGAACACTGAAGCTTTCTTT. Encoded protein: CASSWRGMNTEAFF.

The rearrangement joins TRBV29-1 to TRBJ1-1, with 7 bases aligning to TRBD1. Germline CDR1 and CDR2: SQVTM and ANQGSEA. CDR3 length equals 13 residues. V gave up 7 bases and J gave up 2 bases; unmatched junction bases: 7. The CDR3 nucleotides are TGCAGCGGGGTGACAGGGCTCAACACTGAAGCTTTCTTT. As protein: CSGVTGLNTEAFF.

The chain carries TRBV28 and TRBJ1-2; TRBD1 aligns across 11 bases. V was clipped by 4 bases and J by 5 bases; unmatched bases: 3. The CDR3 totals 14 residues. Germline V gene sequence: CDR1 MDHEN, CDR2 SYDVKM. As DNA, the CDR3 is TGTGCCAGCAGTTCGGGACAGGGGGTATATGGCTACACCTTC. Encoded protein: CASSSGQGVYGYTF.

This clone was seen more than once but under ten times. This chain connects TRBV19 to TRBJ1-4; TRBD1 might be the D (6 bases). The CDR3 is 13 residues long. Per germline, CDR1 LNHDA and CDR2 SQIVND (reference sequence). V was cut by 6 bases and J by 3 bases, with 8 bases left in between. The CDR3 DNA follows: TGTGCCAGTAGGGGGGCTGCTAATGAAAAACTGTTTTTT. Amino acid sequence: CASRGAANEKLFF.

The gene calls are TRBV14 and TRBJ2-3; 14 bases align to TRBD2. The CDR3 runs to 14 residues. With 5 bases clipped from V and 8 bases from J, the junction kept 3 bases outside the gene matches. The germline CDR1 and CDR2 sequences are SGHDN and FVKESK. CDR3 in amino acids: CASSATSGRGTQYF. As DNA, the CDR3 is TGTGCCAGCAGCGCGACTAGCGGGAGGGGTACGCAGTATTTT.